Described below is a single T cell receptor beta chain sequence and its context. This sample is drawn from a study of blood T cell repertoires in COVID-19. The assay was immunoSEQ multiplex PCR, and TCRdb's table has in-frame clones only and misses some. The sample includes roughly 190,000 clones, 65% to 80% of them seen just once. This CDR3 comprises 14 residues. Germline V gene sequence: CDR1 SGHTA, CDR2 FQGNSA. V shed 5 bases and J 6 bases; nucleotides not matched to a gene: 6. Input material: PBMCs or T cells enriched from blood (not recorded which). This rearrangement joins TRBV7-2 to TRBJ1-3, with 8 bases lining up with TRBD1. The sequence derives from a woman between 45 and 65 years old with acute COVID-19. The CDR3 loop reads CASSLGQGANTIYF. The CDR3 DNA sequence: TGTGCCAGCAGCCTCGGACAGGGAGCAAACACCATATATTTT.